These 29 T cell receptor beta chains were sequenced from one sample in a study of blood T cell repertoires in COVID-19. Clones were read by immunoSEQ multiplex PCR, and TCRdb kept only the in-frame ones, dropping some. The sample has some 110,000 clones; more than 75% are singletons. The sequenced sample consisted of peripheral blood. These receptors were taken from a man in his forties with acute or convalescent COVID-19.

The chain recombines TRBV5-5 with TRBJ2-3, with 12 bases aligning to TRBD2. V was pared by 0 bases and J by 6 bases, with 11 bases of the junction left unmatched. The CDR3 runs 18 residues. Germline lookup yields CDR1 SGHKS and CDR2 YYEKEE (reference sequence). The CDR3 loop reads CASSLGLLAGGRSDTQYF. The CDR3 DNA follows: TGTGCCAGCAGCTTGGGTCTTCTAGCGGGGGGGCGATCGGATACGCAGTATTTT. Full variable domain (rest looked up from reference TRBV5-5 and TRBJ2-3): DAGVTQSPTHLIKTRGQQVTLRCSPISGHKSVSWYQQVLGQGPQFIFQYYEKEERGRGNFPDRFSARQFPNYSSELNVNALLLGDSALYLCASSLGLLAGGRSDTQYFGPGTRLTVL.

This rearrangement joins TRBV2 to TRBJ2-5, with D perhaps TRBD2 (5 bases). This CDR3 comprises 13 residues. Germline-derived CDR1 and CDR2 are SNHLY and FYNNEI. V lost 2 bases and J lost 9, with 13 bases in between. Here the CDR3 DNA reads TGTGCCAGCAGTGAATCCAGACTATCCTCCCAGTACTTC. Translated, it gives CASSESRLSSQYF.

The chain is built from TRBV19 and TRBJ1-1, with a possible D match to TRBD1 (6 bases). The CDR3 spans 12 residues. Germline CDR1 reads LNHDA; CDR2 reads SQIVND (reference sequence). V was shortened by 1 base and J by 8 bases, with 8 bases between the two germline ends. CDR3 in DNA: TGTGCCAGTAGTATAGGGGGGCCCGAAGCTTTCTTT. This translates into CASSIGGPEAFF.

This clone was counted only a few times. V usage is TRBV18 and J usage is TRBJ2-1; 10 bases are shared with TRBD1. Germline-derived CDR1 and CDR2 are KGHSH and LQKENI. The junction had 9 bases not matched to a gene; V was cut back by 3 bases and J by 4 bases. The CDR3 consists of 17 residues. The CDR3: CASSPQRGQGIYNEQFF. CDR3 sequence (DNA): TGTGCCAGCTCACCTCAGAGGGGACAGGGGATTTACAATGAGCAGTTCTTC.

The chain joins TRBV7-2 to TRBJ1-6; D might be TRBD1 (5 bases). Germline V CDR1 and CDR2: SGHTA, FQGNSA. This CDR3 contains 16 residues. The germline V and J ends were trimmed by 1 base and 7 bases, with 14 bases remaining between them. The chain's CDR3 is CASSLGPREGNSPLHF. The CDR3 DNA reads TGTGCCAGCAGCTTAGGACCCAGGGAGGGGAATTCACCCCTCCACTTT.

The chain couples TRBV4-2 to TRBJ2-1; 11 nucleotides agree with TRBD2. J gave up 9 bases and V 0 bases, and 7 bases lay outside the gene matches. The CDR3 runs 16 residues. CDR1 LGHNA and CDR2 YNFKEQ come from the germline V gene. The CDR3, as DNA: TGTGCCAGCAGCCAAGATGAACTAGCGGGAGTTGGTGAGCAGTTCTTC. It yields the protein CASSQDELAGVGEQFF.

This chain uses TRBV25-1 with TRBJ2-2; 11 nucleotides agree with TRBD2. Germline V gene data show CDR1 as MGHDK and CDR2 as SYGVNS. The V gene end was trimmed by 5 bases and the J gene end by 8 bases; junction bases not matched to a gene: 7. This CDR3 region has 15 residues. The CDR3 sequence: CASSSTSGSVGELFF. The CDR3 DNA follows: TGTGCCAGCAGTTCTACTAGCGGGAGTGTAGGGGAGCTGTTTTTT.

The V gene is TRBV7-2, the J gene TRBJ1-4; D may be TRBD1 (5 bases). This CDR3 region has 17 residues. Germline lookup yields CDR1 SGHTA and CDR2 FQGNSA. Trimming pared 1 base from V and 5 bases from J, leaving 17 bases between. The CDR3 DNA reads as TGTGCCAGCAGCTTAGGACGAATGGGGCGGGGGAATGAAAAACTGTTTTTT. Protein sequence: CASSLGRMGRGNEKLFF.

This chain's CDR3 is CAISESGPRGGEQYF. The CDR3 region has the DNA TGTGCCATCAGTGAGTCTGGTCCTCGGGGGGGAGAGCAGTACTTC. The V gene is TRBV10-3, the J gene TRBJ2-7, with TRBD2 matching over 8 bases. The CDR3 sequence is 15 residues long. The germline gives CDR1 ENHRY, CDR2 SYGVKD. The J segment lost 7 bases and the V segment lost 0 bases, leaving 8 bases of the junction unmatched.

This clone showed up just a few times. This chain joins TRBV14 and TRBJ2-7; perhaps TRBD1 as D (6 bases). Trimming cost V 4 bases and J 2 bases, with 12 bases left between them. The germline CDR1 and CDR2 sequences are SGHDN and FVKESK. CDR3 length: 14 residues. This CDR3 is CASSPGTFAYEQYF. The CDR3 bases are TGTGCCAGCAGCCCCGGGACATTTGCCTACGAGCAGTACTTC.

The rearrangement uses TRBV28 and TRBJ1-5; 7 bases agree with TRBD1. CDR3 length: 14 residues. CDR1 and CDR2 from the germline V gene are MDHEN and SYDVKM. After removal of 6 bases from V and 9 bases from J, the junction contained 11 bases not matched to a gene. The CDR3 is CASSQDRDISPQHF. The CDR3 DNA follows: TGTGCCAGCAGCCAAGACAGGGACATCTCGCCCCAGCATTTT.

V and J are TRBV7-2 and TRBJ1-3, with TRBD1 matching 9 bases. The ends lost 3 bases at V and 4 bases at J; junction bases unmatched: 4. Germline V gene data show CDR1 as SGHTA and CDR2 as FQGNSA. The CDR3 has 15 amino acids. CDR3 in amino acids: CASSLGTGPGNTIYF. CDR3 coding DNA: TGTGCCAGCAGCTTGGGGACAGGGCCCGGAAACACCATATATTTT.

The rearrangement joins TRBV19 to TRBJ2-1; TRBD2 matches 10 bases. Germline CDR1 is LNHDA and CDR2 is SQIVND (reference sequence). CDR3 length: 17 amino acids. Trimming took 1 base from V and 0 from J; bases not matched to a gene: 3. CDR3 bases: TGTGCCAGTAGTATAGTTTCTAGCGGGAGCTCCTACAATGAGCAGTTCTTC. Translated: CASSIVSSGSSYNEQFF.

The chain has TRBV15 and TRBJ2-1; D unresolved. The CDR3 has 14 amino acids. Germline-derived CDR1 and CDR2 are LNHNV and YYDKDF (reference sequence). The V gene lost 1 base and the J gene lost 7 bases, with 11 bases spanning the gap. Written as DNA, the CDR3 is TGTGCCACCAGCAGAGGGATAGCCGATAATGAGCAGTTCTTC. It specifies CATSRGIADNEQFF.

This clone has a single count. The chain employs TRBV25-1 and TRBJ1-2, with TRBD1 matching over 9 bases. J gave up 8 bases and V 4 bases, and 8 bases lay outside the gene matches. The CDR3 is 14 residues long. CDR1 is MGHDK, CDR2 SYGVNS, per germline. The DNA for the CDR3 is TGTGCCAGCAGTGCGGACAGGGGAGTTCGGGGCTACACCTTC. It specifies CASSADRGVRGYTF.

This chain joins TRBV6-4 and TRBJ2-1, with TRBD2 matching 11 bases. The CDR3 is 16 amino acids. With 0 bases clipped from V and 6 bases from J, the junction kept 4 bases outside the gene matches. Per germline, CDR1 MRHNA and CDR2 SNTAGT. The CDR3 region is CASSDSGLAVINEQFF. The CDR3 DNA reads as TGTGCCAGCAGTGACTCGGGACTAGCGGTAATCAATGAGCAGTTCTTC.

The chain joins TRBV19 to TRBJ1-2, with TRBD1 identical over 8 bases. The CDR3 spans 14 residues. CDR1 is LNHDA, CDR2 SQIVND, per germline (reference sequence). J gave up 4 bases and V 5 bases, and 6 bases lay outside the gene matches. The CDR3 loop reads CASSPRQGTYGYTF. In DNA, the CDR3 is TGTGCCAGTAGTCCCCGACAGGGGACCTATGGCTACACCTTC.

This clone was counted a single time. This rearrangement joins TRBV19 to TRBJ1-5, with D perhaps matching TRBD1 (6 bases). The CDR3 is made up of 16 amino acids. Germline CDR1 LNHDA, CDR2 SQIVND (reference sequence). V was shortened by 5 bases and J by 0 bases, with 14 bases between the two germline ends. For the CDR3, the DNA is TGTGCCAGTAGTTTACGGACAGCCGGTAGCAATCAGCCCCAGCATTTT. Translating gives CASSLRTAGSNQPQHF.

The chain employs TRBV29-1 and TRBJ2-5; 13 bases match TRBD2. The CDR3 consists of 15 residues. The germline V gene encodes CDR1 SQVTM and CDR2 ANQGSEA. After removal of 6 bases from V and 3 bases from J, the junction contained 7 bases not matched to a gene. The CDR3 DNA reads TGCAGCGTCATGGGACTAGCGGGAATTGAAGAGACCCAGTACTTC. Protein: CSVMGLAGIEETQYF.

For the CDR3, the DNA is TGTGCCACCTACAGGGACCGATCAACTAATGAAAAACTGTTTTTT. As protein: CATYRDRSTNEKLFF. The gene calls are TRBV6-6 and TRBJ1-4; tentatively, D is TRBD1 (6 bases). Germline V lookup: CDR1 MNHNY, CDR2 SVGAGI (reference sequence). The CDR3 spans 15 residues. V gave up 10 bases and J gave up 0 bases, with 15 bases separating them.

The chain joins TRBV2 to TRBJ1-4; TRBD1 aligns across 8 bases. This CDR3 is built from 18 residues. Unmatched junction bases numbered 10, after V lost 4 bases and J lost 0 bases. Germline CDR1 SNHLY, CDR2 FYNNEI. The CDR3 DNA follows: TGTGCCAGCAGTGTTTTGGACAGGGCTTATGCAACTAATGAAAAACTGTTTTTT. It codes for CASSVLDRAYATNEKLFF. The variable domain in full, completed from reference TRBV2 and TRBJ1-4, reads EPEVTQTPSHQVTQMGQEVILRCVPISNHLYFYWYRQILGQKVEFLVSFYNNEISEKSEIFDDQFSVERPDGSNFTLKIRSTKLEDSAMYFCASSVLDRAYATNEKLFFGSGTQLSVL.

This clone was picked up one time. This rearrangement joins TRBV5-4 to TRBJ2-7; a weak D match, TRBD1 (5 bases). CDR3 length: 15 residues. Germline values: CDR1 SGHNT, CDR2 YYREEE (reference sequence). V gave up 0 bases and J gave up 0 bases, with 10 bases separating them. The CDR3 sequence is CASSLDQGSSYEQYF. The CDR3 coding sequence is TGTGCCAGCAGCTTGGACCAGGGCAGCTCCTACGAGCAGTACTTC. Combining the CDR3 with reference TRBV5-4 and TRBJ2-7 gives the whole variable domain ETGVTQSPTHLIKTRGQQVTLRCSSQSGHNTVSWYQQALGQGPQFIFQYYREEENGRGNFPPRFSGLQFPNYSSELNVNALELDDSALYLCASSLDQGSSYEQYFGPGTRLTVT.

The chain carries TRBV6-5 and TRBJ2-1; 9 bases align to TRBD1. Trimming removed 2 bases from V and 8 bases from J; junction bases left unmatched: 10. The length of the CDR3 is 16 residues. Germline values: CDR1 MNHEY, CDR2 SVGAGI. The CDR3 nucleotides read TGTGCCAGCAGTTACGGCACAGGGGGCAGAGTGGATGAGCAGTTCTTC. As protein: CASSYGTGGRVDEQFF.

This rearrangement joins TRBV6-5 to TRBJ2-7; maybe TRBD2 (7 bases). CDR1 MNHEY and CDR2 SVGAGI come from the germline V gene. Trimming shortened V by 2 bases and J by 6 bases, and 14 bases separated the two germline ends. The CDR3 covers 14 residues. Written as DNA, the CDR3 is TGTGCCAGCAGTTACAGGGGGGAGGGTTTCGAGCAGTACTTC. This encodes CASSYRGEGFEQYF.

J is TRBJ2-7 and V is TRBV18; 14 bases map to TRBD2. The CDR3 length is 16 residues. The germline V gene encodes CDR1 KGHSH and CDR2 LQKENI. V trimming: 8 bases; J trimming: 4 bases; junction bases outside the gene matches: 10. For the CDR3, the DNA is TGTGCCAGCCGTGCATTCGGGACTAGCGGGAGTTACGAGCAGTACTTC. Protein product: CASRAFGTSGSYEQYF.

V usage is TRBV6-2 or TRBV6-3 and J usage is TRBJ2-1, with D perhaps TRBD2 (5 bases). Between the trimmed V and J ends, which lost 2 bases and 10 bases, there was a span of 9 bases. This CDR3 has 12 amino acids. Per the germline V gene, CDR1 is MNHEY and CDR2 is SVGEGT. CDR3 residues: CASSYSRREQFF. The CDR3 nucleotides are TGTGCCAGCAGTTACAGTCGGAGGGAGCAGTTCTTC.

This rearrangement joins TRBV15 to TRBJ2-5; D possibly corresponds to TRBD1 (5 bases). With 2 bases removed from V and 4 bases from J, the gap between germline ends came to 11 bases. The CDR3 extends over 14 amino acids. Per germline, CDR1 LNHNV and CDR2 YYDKDF (reference sequence). Written as DNA, the CDR3 is TGTGCCACCAGCAGAAAAGGGGCTGGAGAGACCCAGTACTTC. Amino acid sequence: CATSRKGAGETQYF.

This sequence joins TRBV18 and TRBJ1-2; no definite D call. V lost 1 base and J lost 0, with 9 bases in between. Looked up from germline, CDR1 is KGHSH and CDR2 is LQKENI. The CDR3 spans 15 residues. The CDR3 nucleotides are TGTGCCAGCTCACCACAGAAGGGAGCTAACTATGGCTACACCTTC. This translates into CASSPQKGANYGYTF.

V is TRBV11-2 and J is TRBJ2-2; 10 bases are shared with TRBD2. The CDR3 sequence is 18 residues long. Germline assignment: CDR1 SGHAT and CDR2 FQNNGV. V trimming: 2 bases; J trimming: 0 bases; junction bases outside the gene matches: 6. Here the CDR3 reads CASSLPLAGAANTGELFF. CDR3 DNA: TGTGCCAGCAGCTTACCCCTAGCGGGGGCCGCGAACACCGGGGAGCTGTTTTTT.